This T cell receptor beta chain was retrieved from a study of control samples from healthy donors and cancer patients. The repertoire was sequenced with immunoSEQ multiplex PCR; TCRdb's copy has only in-frame clones and lacks some. In the table there are 45,000 to 60,000 clones, 75% to 90% of which are singletons. Germline V gene lookup returns CDR1 MNHEY and CDR2 SVGAGI. The CDR3 spans 16 residues. Trimming took 4 bases from V and 0 from J, leaving 10 bases between them. The chain recombines TRBV6-5 with TRBJ1-6; D is unresolved. Material: PBMCs. This TCR was sampled from a man aged 55-75 years with head and neck cancer. In DNA form, the CDR3 reads TGTGCCAGCAGTTTGGCGCTGGGCTCCTATAATTCACCCCTCCACTTT. It translates to CASSLALGSYNSPLHF.